This TCR beta chain was recorded in a study of regulatory T cells in long-lasting Graves disease. In germline, CDR1 is SEHNR, CDR2 FQNEAQ (reference sequence). V shed 4 bases and J 0 bases; nucleotides not matched to a gene: 9. The length of the CDR3 is 17 residues. Investigators prepared the TCR beta libraries by applying iRepertoire HTBI primers and Arm-PCR of CDR3 regions. In TCRdb, the multiplex PCR reads were re-called with MiXCR into one record per CDR3 protein. The sample has roughly 400,000 distinct CDR3 sequences, about 20% seen once. The time point is: persistent/refractory GD, antithyroid drugs over 5 years with positive TRAb. Isolated PBMC RNA provided the starting material for the TCR library. The peripheral blood volume drawn was 7.5 to 9.5 milliliters, and it was collected into EDTA tubes.

This chain links TRBV7-9 with TRBJ2-7; 10 nucleotides align to TRBD2. The receptor was derived from a female donor with Graves disease. Source: peripheral blood mononuclear cells (PBMCs), taken when the disease was refractory, from a patient treated with antithyroid drugs. The CDR3 sequence: CASSSTSGEDYSYEQYF. CDR3 DNA sequence: TGTGCCAGCAGCTCCACTAGCGGGGAGGATTACTCCTACGAGCAGTACTTC.